This TCR beta chain originates from a study of cytomegalovirus exposure and HLA in healthy donors (dated by TCRdb to about 2017). Study-wide context: An earlier analysis of around 600 of the donors reported 250 to 350 Gb of sequence data and 120 million or so unique TCR beta sequences from 190 million or so T cells. Every discovery cohort repertoire had been produced on one sequencing platform. The study combined high-throughput TCR immunosequencing, statistical association of individual TCRs with disease status, and machine learning to predict cytomegalovirus infection status. Four or five DR-DQ haplotypes were treated as single units for association and clustering because of strong linkage in the cohort. Among the approximately 430 genotyped donors, approximately 76% belonged to the genetic ancestry cluster associated with self-reported Caucasian donors. Roughly 300 gigabases of sequencing data and around 88 million unique TCR sequences made up an early release that covered some 640 HLA-typed donors. Among about 390 genotyped donors of the cohort, an average of roughly 240,000 unique TCR beta nucleotide sequences were sequenced per donor, around 18% of them non-productive. Using immunosequencing, the study profiled T cell repertoires from fewer than 700 subjects and related those repertoires to cytomegalovirus serostatus. Donor age, sex, ethnicity and CMV serostatus were compiled together with the repertoire data. A later genetic analysis took genome-wide SNP genotypes for about three fifths of the 666 donors and used that subset as a discovery cohort. Besides the first cohort of some 670 subjects, a separate validation cohort made up of 120 or so different subjects was used. Rather than using new phenotypic data, the later analysis identified candidate immune exposures from TCR beta sequences and from how often those sequences occurred across donors. Class I and class II HLA loci were covered by the typing at four-digit resolution. A later analysis re-analyzed previously published TCR beta repertoires from approximately 700 donors and added high-resolution HLA genotyping to study TCR occurrence patterns. An earlier analysis of several hundred of the donors applied high-throughput TCR beta sequencing to assess whether each TCR beta V gene segment acted as functional or pseudogenic. The number of typed donors differed by locus: about 620-630 for A, B, C, DRB1 and DQB1; approximately 520 for DQA1; some 590 for DPA1; and around 470 for DPB1. The aim of the study was to test whether cataloging public T cell receptors could identify signatures of past pathogen exposure. Findings and caveats that apply to the study as a whole: Compared with equally common non-associated chains, HLA-associated TCR beta chains in a later analysis were more clonally expanded and had lower generation probabilities. A cluster of highly shared sequence variants was judged likely to represent a technical artifact of the sequencing pipeline. In a later genetic analysis, fewer N-insertions in productive TCRs were reported among donors in an Asian-associated ancestry cluster than the roughly 700-donor mean. A further reported finding was that TCR beta sequences accurately predicted the HLA-A and HLA-B alleles for most subjects in the first cohort. The cohort was sequenced for TCR beta chains only, and without alpha or paired-chain data the features that could be detected were limited. In an earlier analysis of roughly 560 of the donors, most TCR beta V segments were observed in productive rearrangements about 90% or about 30% of the time, broadly matching IMGT annotations. Strong co-occurrence of HLA alleles, especially DR and DQ, made assigning TCR associations to individual alleles difficult. V-gene and J-gene trimming of TCR beta chains was associated with a missense DCLRE1C variant in a later genetic analysis, and the association was replicated in an independent cohort. The study listed 164 TCR beta chains as associated with cytomegalovirus. The earlier analysis of 587 of the donors excluded around 17 rarely observed V segments, including chromosome 9 orphons, because counts were too low. In a later analysis, 16,951 TCR beta sequences were associated with specific HLA alleles at a false discovery rate of 0.05. Most TCR sequences were seen in very few donors, while some public TCRs were found in many individuals. Sequencing depth was assumed to be roughly uniform across donors in the presence/absence analyses, though that assumption may not hold. Linkage disequilibrium might explain the correlated functional status among segregating V segments, but an unknown experimental factor could not be ruled out. Because HLA typing was missing for some donors at each locus, association tests included only the typed subset. A later analysis found that most CMV-associated TCR beta chains appeared HLA-restricted, with HLA associations seemingly driven largely by CMV exposure. The authors suggested that the approach could potentially be generalized to other disease states and immunological phenotypes. CMV serostatus was the only immune exposure information available for the cohort. In a later analysis, TCR association rates were found to vary across HLA loci, with the most associated TCRs seen for DRB1 alleles and the fewest for HLA-C alleles. In a later analysis, several top co-occurrence clusters were reported to appear linked to parvovirus B19, influenza, CMV and Epstein-Barr virus. Some IMGT-functional V segments, including TRBV6-2 and TRBV6-3, could not be told apart with the 87-base-pair reads, so those segments were excluded. In both the original and validation cohorts, the classifier was reported to diagnose cytomegalovirus status with high specificity and sensitivity. A few of the identified cytomegalovirus-associated TCR beta chains were confirmed in vitro to be specific for cytomegalovirus antigens.

V lost 0 bases and J lost 4 bases; the stretch between them is 11 bases long. Taken from cysteine to phenylalanine, the CDR3 has 15 residues. Solely the CDR3 DNA is kept, with 45 bases framed from the first base. Based on the germline V gene, the CDR1 and CDR2 sequences are SGDLS and YYNGEE. The cohort was made up of approximately 700 healthy bone marrow donors. At the time of sampling, every cohort member was nominally healthy, though immune exposures that went unrecorded were likely present. The donor tested CMV seronegative, placing the donor among the 350 or so seronegative members of the cohort. Every donor gave a peripheral blood sample, and the peripheral blood mononuclear cells from that sample were used for TCR beta sequencing. The Qiagen DNeasy Blood Extraction Kit was used to extract genomic DNA from the blood cell samples. About this clone: Its antigen remains unidentified. No base qualities exist here, and no much larger clone lies one base off it.

Libraries were built with the immunoSEQ multiplex PCR assay. A mixture of 60 forward primers for TCR Vbeta segments and 13 reverse primers for TCR Jbeta segments was used in the multiplex PCR. A multiplex PCR assay on genomic DNA amplified the CDR3 region of rearranged TCR beta genes. On the Illumina HiSeq System, the amplified TCR beta libraries were sequenced as 87-base-pair reads. As for the original processing: Across the 700 or so repertoires, a later analysis counted 80 million or so unique TCR beta chains, approximately 12 million of which were shared by at least two donors. Raw reads were error-corrected and collapsed into unique sequences with a nearest-neighbor algorithm that merged closely related sequences to remove PCR and sequencing errors. CDR3 sequences were aligned to IMGT reference sequences to assign V, D and J gene segments. For a sequence to be retained, a match of at least six nucleotides to both a V gene segment and a J gene segment was required. A rearrangement counted as productive if the CDR3 had no stop codons and remained in frame with V and J, and every other rearrangement counted as non-productive. Following IMGT convention, CDR3 was defined as the stretch from the second conserved V-encoded cysteine up to the conserved J-encoded phenylalanine. The earlier analysis of approximately 590 of the donors excluded any sequence lacking an unambiguous match to a single V gene segment. In an earlier analysis of 450 to 700 of the donors, V segments were called functional above 56.7% productive rearrangements and were called segregating when the between-donor standard deviation exceeded 5%. A statistical classification framework was built for diagnosing cytomegalovirus status from the catalog of TCR beta chain sequences. In a later analysis, TCR nucleotide sequences were compared against IMGT/GENE-DB human TR gene sequences so that V and J genes could be assigned. Using the TCRdist pipeline, a later analysis assigned CDR3 sequences along with most-parsimonious VDJ recombination scenarios. In a later analysis, every TCR beta chain was defined by the combination of its CDR3 amino acid sequence and its V-gene family, and reads without a unique V-gene family were dropped. As a way to deal with suspected cross-contamination and a sequencing artifact, a later analysis dropped 450 to 600 nucleotide sequences that were highly shared and had low generation probability. In a later analysis, a clonal expansion index was calculated for each public chain from normalized within-repertoire ranks of inferred template counts. In a later analysis, generation probabilities were computed with a VDJ recombination model fitted to out-of-frame rearrangements, and the resulting probabilities were checked against IGoR. Hypergeometric tests were used in a later analysis to score TCR-TCR, TCR-HLA and TCR-CMV co-occurrence, with a repertoire-size bias correction applied to the TCR pairs. To estimate false discovery rates, a later analysis permuted the HLA or CMV assignments 20 times. In a later analysis, co-occurring TCRs were grouped with DBSCAN, and TCRdist sequence similarity was added when clustering was performed within HLA-allele-positive subsets. Co-occurrence clustering excluded repertoires with fewer than 30,000 or more than 120,000 public chains, plus five with anomalous nucleotide sharing. TCRdb re-hosts the immuneACCESS table, in-frame sequences only. Its copies lack some clones; in the studies checked, an unresolved V gene accounts for under half of them, and the cause for the rest is not known. The DNA was the basis for D and trimming; V, J and clone size are from that table. Counted in this sample were 150,000 to 200,000 clones; under 90% of them appeared once. Together, the top ten hold 4% to 6% of the sample.

The chain uses TRBV9 and TRBJ1-3; the D gene is unclear. The receptor's source is a man younger than 35 in good health and CMV-seronegative. The sample was PBMCs. The DNA sequence is given as TGTGCCAGCAGCGTAGAAGGAGGGCCGGGAAACACCATATATTTT. Translated, this is CASSVEGGPGNTIYF.